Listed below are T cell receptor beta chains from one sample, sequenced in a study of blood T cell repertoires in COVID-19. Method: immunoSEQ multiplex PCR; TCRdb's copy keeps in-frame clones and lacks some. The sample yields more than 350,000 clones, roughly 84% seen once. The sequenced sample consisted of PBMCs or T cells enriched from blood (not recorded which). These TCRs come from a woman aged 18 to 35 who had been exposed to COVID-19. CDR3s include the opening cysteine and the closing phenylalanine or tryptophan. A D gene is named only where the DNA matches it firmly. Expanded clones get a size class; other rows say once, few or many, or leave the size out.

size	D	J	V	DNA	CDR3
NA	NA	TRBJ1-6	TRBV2	TGTGCCAGCAGTGAAGGGGGACTCCAAAACTATAATTCACCCCTCCACTTT	CASSEGGLQNYNSPLHF
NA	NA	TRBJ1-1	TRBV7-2	TGTGCCAGCAGCGAGCGGGGCGCAGAGTGGACTGAAGCTTTCTTT	CASSERGAEWTEAFF
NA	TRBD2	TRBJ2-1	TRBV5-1	TGCGCCAGCAGCCCAGGGACTAGCGGCGTAAATGAGCAGTTCTTC	CASSPGTSGVNEQFF
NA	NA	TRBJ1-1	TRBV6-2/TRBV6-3	TGTGCCAGCAGTTTCTCTGGGACACACACTGAAGCTTTCTTT	CASSFSGTHTEAFF
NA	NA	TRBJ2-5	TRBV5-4	TGTGCCAGCAGCCCCGGACAGTTACAAGAGACCCAGTACTTC	CASSPGQLQETQYF
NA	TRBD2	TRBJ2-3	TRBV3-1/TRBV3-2	TGTGCCAGCAGCCGAGCGGGAGCATCCCTACCTACGCAGTATTTT	CASSRAGASLPTQYF
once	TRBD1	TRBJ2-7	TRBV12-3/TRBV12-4	TGTGCCAGCAGCCTACAGGGGGCGGGCGAGCAGTACTTC	CASSLQGAGEQYF
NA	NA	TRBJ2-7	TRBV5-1	TGCGCCAGCAGCTTGGAGGGGCCCACCTACGAGCAGTACTTC	CASSLEGPTYEQYF
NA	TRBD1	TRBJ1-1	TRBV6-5	TGTGCCAGCAGGGACGACAGGGGCTCCACATCTGAAGCTTTCTTT	CASRDDRGSTSEAFF
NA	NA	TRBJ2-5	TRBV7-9	TGTGCCAGCAGCTTAGGTATGGGGGGCCAAGAGACCCAGTACTTC	CASSLGMGGQETQYF